This entry lists 11 T cell receptor beta chains sequenced from one sample in a study of CXCR3-negative and CXCR3-positive naive CD8 T cells. In preparing the TRB cDNA libraries, 5' RACE with UMI labels was used. TCRdb reanalyzed the 5' RACE reads, giving one entry per CDR3 protein sequence and no DNA. The sample data list 84,000 or so distinct CDR3 sequences. Material for sequencing was naive CXCR3- CD8+ T cells from blood. Regarding subset: CD45RO-CCR7+CD27+CD95- naive CD8+ T cells lacking CXCR3 (TNR3-). Receptors originate from a human donor in good health. Some clones in this sample may be carry-over from other donors' samples.

This chain uses TRBV2 with TRBJ2-5; absent DNA, TCRdb's TRBD1 call cannot be checked. The CDR3 covers 15 residues. CDR1 SNHLY and CDR2 FYNNEI come from the germline V gene. CDR3 sequence reads: CASSEAAGVLETQYF.

The gene calls are TRBV7-3 and TRBJ2-7. CDR1 is SGHTA and CDR2 is FQGTGA in the germline V gene. The length of the CDR3 is 14 residues. The CDR3 sequence: CASSLIGSSYEQYF.

This sequence joins TRBV5-6 and TRBJ2-5; lacking DNA, the TRBD2 call made by TCRdb goes unchecked. Germline CDR1 reads SGHDT; CDR2 reads YYEEEE. The CDR3 is 14 amino acids. CDR3 sequence reads: CASRLGASPGTQYF.

The V call is TRBV12-3 or TRBV12-4, the J call TRBJ2-5; the D call of TRBD1 rests on TCRdb alone, since no DNA is present to check it. This CDR3 has 12 amino acids. This CDR3 reads CASTTGKETQYF.

The V call is TRBV29-1, the J call TRBJ2-3; TCRdb gives TRBD2 as the D gene, but with no DNA this cannot be confirmed. This CDR3 spans 15 amino acids. In germline, CDR1 is SQVTM, CDR2 ANQGSEA. CDR3 protein: CSVGGTSGRTDTQYF.

The V and J genes are TRBV6-2 or TRBV6-3 and TRBJ2-3. Germline V CDR1 and CDR2: MNHEY, SVGEGT. The CDR3 consists of 14 residues. CDR3: CASSLSLAADTQYF.

This rearrangement joins TRBV28 to TRBJ2-5; TCRdb gives TRBD2 as the D gene, but with no DNA this cannot be confirmed. Per germline, CDR1 MDHEN and CDR2 SYDVKM. The CDR3 contains 15 residues. The CDR3 sequence: CASRPGEAGWETQYF.

The rearrangement uses TRBV25-1 and TRBJ2-7; TCRdb's assignment of TRBD2 cannot be checked, as there is no DNA. From germline, CDR1 is MGHDK and CDR2 SYGVNS. The CDR3 covers 16 residues. This CDR3 is CASMGLAGGSSYEQYF.

V usage is TRBV7-6 and J usage is TRBJ1-2; TCRdb proposes TRBD1, but this gene call is untestable without DNA. CDR3 size: 15 residues. Germline V gives CDR1 SGHVS, CDR2 FNYEAQ. The CDR3: CASSSRQGANYGYTF. The variable domain in full, with the rest retrieved from reference TRBV7-6 and TRBJ1-2, is GAGVSQSPRYKVTKRGQDVALRCDPISGHVSLYWYRQALGQGPEFLTYFNYEAQQDKSGLPNDRFSAERPEGSISTLTIQRTEQRDSAMYRCASSSRQGANYGYTFGSGTRLTVV.

V and J are TRBV7-9 and TRBJ2-7. CDR3 length: 14 amino acids. The germline CDR1 and CDR2 sequences are SEHNR and FQNEAQ (reference sequence). CDR3 sequence: CASSLVSSVHEQYF.

This chain connects TRBV27 to TRBJ2-1; as DNA is missing, the TRBD2 call by TCRdb cannot be tested. CDR3 length: 15 residues. Germline V CDR1 and CDR2: MNHEY, SMNVEV (reference sequence). This CDR3 is CASSTDPGTSYEQFF.